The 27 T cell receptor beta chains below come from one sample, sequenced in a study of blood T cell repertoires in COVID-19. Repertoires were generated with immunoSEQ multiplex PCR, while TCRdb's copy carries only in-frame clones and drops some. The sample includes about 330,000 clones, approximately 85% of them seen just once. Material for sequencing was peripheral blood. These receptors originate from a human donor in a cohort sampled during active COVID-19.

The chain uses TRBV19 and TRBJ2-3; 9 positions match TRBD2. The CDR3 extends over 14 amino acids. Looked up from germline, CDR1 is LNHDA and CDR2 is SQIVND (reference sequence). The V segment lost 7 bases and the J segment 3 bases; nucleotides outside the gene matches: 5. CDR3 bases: TGTGCCAGTATCGCGGGGGGGCGTACAGATACGCAGTATTTT. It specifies CASIAGGRTDTQYF.

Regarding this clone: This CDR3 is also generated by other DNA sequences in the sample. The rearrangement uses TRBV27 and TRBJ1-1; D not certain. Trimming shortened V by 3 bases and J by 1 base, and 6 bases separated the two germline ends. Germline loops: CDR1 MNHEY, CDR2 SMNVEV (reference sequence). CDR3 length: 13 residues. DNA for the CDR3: TGTGCCAGCAGTTTCGGTGGGAACACTGAAGCTTTCTTT. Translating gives CASSFGGNTEAFF.

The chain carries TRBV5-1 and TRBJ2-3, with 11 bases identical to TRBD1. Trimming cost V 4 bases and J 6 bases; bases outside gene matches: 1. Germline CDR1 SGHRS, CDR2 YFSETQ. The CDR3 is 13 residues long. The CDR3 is CASSRDRGDTQYF. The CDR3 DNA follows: TGCGCCAGCAGCCGGGACAGGGGGGATACGCAGTATTTT.

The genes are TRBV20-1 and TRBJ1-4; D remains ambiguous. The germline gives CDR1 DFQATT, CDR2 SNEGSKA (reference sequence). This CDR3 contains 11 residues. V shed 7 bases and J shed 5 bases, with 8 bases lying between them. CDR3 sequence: CSGGRNEKLFF. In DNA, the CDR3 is TGCAGTGGCGGGAGAAATGAAAAACTGTTTTTT.

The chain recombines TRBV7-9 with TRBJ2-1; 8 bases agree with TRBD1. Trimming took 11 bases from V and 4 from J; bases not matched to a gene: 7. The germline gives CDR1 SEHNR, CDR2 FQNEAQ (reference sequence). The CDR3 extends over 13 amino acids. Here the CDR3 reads CAGSGGRYNEQFF. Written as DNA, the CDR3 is TGTGCCGGATCAGGGGGCAGGTACAATGAGCAGTTCTTC.

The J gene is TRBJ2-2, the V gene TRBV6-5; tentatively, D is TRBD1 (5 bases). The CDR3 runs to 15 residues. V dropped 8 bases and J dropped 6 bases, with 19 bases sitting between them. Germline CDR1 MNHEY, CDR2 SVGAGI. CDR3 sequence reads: CASLPDKKGAGELFF. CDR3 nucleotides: TGTGCCAGCCTACCTGACAAAAAAGGGGCCGGGGAGCTGTTTTTT.

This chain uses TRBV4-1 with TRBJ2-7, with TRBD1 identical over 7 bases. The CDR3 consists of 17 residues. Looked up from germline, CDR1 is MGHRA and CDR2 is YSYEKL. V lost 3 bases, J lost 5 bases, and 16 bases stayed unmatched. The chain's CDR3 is CASSHEGSYRGEDEQYF. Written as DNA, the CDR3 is TGCGCCAGCAGCCACGAGGGGAGTTACAGGGGAGAGGACGAGCAGTACTTC.

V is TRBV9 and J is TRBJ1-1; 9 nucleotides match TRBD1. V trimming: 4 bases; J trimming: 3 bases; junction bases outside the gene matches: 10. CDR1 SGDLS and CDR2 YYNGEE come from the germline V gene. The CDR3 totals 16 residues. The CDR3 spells CASSPRQGEFYTEAFF. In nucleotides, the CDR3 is TGTGCCAGCAGCCCGAGACAGGGGGAATTTTACACTGAAGCTTTCTTT.

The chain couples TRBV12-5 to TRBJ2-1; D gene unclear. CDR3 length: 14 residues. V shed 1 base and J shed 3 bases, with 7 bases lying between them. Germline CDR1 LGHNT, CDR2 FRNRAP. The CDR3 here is CASGLGRLYNEQFF. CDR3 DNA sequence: TGTGCTAGTGGTTTGGGGCGGCTCTACAATGAGCAGTTCTTC.

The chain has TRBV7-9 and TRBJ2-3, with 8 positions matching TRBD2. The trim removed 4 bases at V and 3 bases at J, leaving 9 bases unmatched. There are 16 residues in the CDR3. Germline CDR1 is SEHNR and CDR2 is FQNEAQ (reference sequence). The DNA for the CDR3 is TGTGCCAGCAGCTACCGGACGGGGGGGCCAACAGATACGCAGTATTTT. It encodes CASSYRTGGPTDTQYF.

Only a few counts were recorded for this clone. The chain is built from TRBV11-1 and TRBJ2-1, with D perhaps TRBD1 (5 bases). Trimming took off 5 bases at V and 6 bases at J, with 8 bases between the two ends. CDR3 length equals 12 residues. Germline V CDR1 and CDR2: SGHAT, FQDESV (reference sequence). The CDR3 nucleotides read TGTGCCAGCAGCCCAGACAGCAATGAGCAGTTCTTC. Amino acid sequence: CASSPDSNEQFF.

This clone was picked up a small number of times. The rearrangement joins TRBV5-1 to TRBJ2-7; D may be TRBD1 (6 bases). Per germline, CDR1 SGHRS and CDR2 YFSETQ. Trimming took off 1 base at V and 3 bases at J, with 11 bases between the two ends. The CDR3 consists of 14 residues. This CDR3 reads CASSLSGGNYEQYF. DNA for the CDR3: TGCGCCAGCAGCTTGAGTGGGGGCAACTACGAGCAGTACTTC. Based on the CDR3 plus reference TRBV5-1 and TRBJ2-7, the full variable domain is KAGVTQTPRYLIKTRGQQVTLSCSPISGHRSVSWYQQTPGQGLQFLFEYFSETQRNKGNFPGRFSGRQFSNSRSEMNVSTLELGDSALYLCASSLSGGNYEQYFGPGTRLTVT.

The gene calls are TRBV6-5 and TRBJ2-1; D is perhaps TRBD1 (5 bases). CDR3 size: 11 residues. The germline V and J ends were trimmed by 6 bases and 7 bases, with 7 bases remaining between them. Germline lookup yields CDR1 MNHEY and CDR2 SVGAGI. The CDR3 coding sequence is TGTGCCAGCAGCAAGGGGAATGAGCAGTTCTTC. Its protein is CASSKGNEQFF.

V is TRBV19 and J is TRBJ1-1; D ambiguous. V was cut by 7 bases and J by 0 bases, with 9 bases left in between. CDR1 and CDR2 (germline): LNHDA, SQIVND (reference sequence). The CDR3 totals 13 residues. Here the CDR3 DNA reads TGTGCCAGTAAAGCCACTATGAACACTGAAGCTTTCTTT. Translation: CASKATMNTEAFF.

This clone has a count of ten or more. CDR3: CASSQVRNSPLHF. The CDR3 DNA sequence: TGTGCCAGCAGCCAAGTCCGTAATTCACCCCTCCACTTT. The chain couples TRBV14 to TRBJ1-6; D unresolved. Trimming pared 1 base from V and 6 bases from J, leaving 4 bases between. Per germline, CDR1 SGHDN and CDR2 FVKESK. This CDR3 has 13 amino acids. Full variable domain (missing parts from reference TRBV14 and TRBJ1-6): EAGVTQFPSHSVIEKGQTVTLRCDPISGHDNLYWYRRVMGKEIKFLLHFVKESKQDESGMPNNRFLAERTGGTYSTLKVQPAELEDSGVYFCASSQVRNSPLHFGNGTRLTVT.

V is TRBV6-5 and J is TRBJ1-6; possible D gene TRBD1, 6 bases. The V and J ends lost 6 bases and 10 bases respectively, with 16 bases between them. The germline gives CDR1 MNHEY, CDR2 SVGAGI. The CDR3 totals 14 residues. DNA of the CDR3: TGTGCCAGCAGCAGAGGAAAGGGGGAGTCACCCCTCCACTTT. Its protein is CASSRGKGESPLHF.

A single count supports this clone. The CDR3 sequence: CASSFVVEAGYTF. The CDR3, as DNA: TGTGCCAGCAGCTTCGTGGTAGAGGCTGGCTACACCTTC. The chain has TRBV7-2 and TRBJ1-2; D unresolved. The length of the CDR3 is 13 residues. V lost 3 bases and J lost 7, with 12 bases in between. Germline V gives CDR1 SGHTA, CDR2 FQGNSA.

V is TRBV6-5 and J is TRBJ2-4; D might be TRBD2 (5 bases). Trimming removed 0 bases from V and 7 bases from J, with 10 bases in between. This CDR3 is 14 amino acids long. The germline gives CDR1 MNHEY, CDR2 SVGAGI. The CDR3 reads CASSYSSGVNIQYF. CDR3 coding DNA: TGTGCCAGCAGTTACTCGTCCGGGGTCAACATTCAGTACTTC.

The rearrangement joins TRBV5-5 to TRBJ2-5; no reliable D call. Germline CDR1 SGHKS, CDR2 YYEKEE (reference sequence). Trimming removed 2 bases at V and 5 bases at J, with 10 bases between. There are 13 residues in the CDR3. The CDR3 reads CASSFGSPETQYF. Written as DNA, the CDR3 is TGTGCCAGCAGCTTCGGGTCACCCGAGACCCAGTACTTC.

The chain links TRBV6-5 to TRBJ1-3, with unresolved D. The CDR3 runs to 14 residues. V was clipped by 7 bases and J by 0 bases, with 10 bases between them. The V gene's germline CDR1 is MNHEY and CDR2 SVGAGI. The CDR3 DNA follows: TGTGCCAGCACTCTAGAGCGCTCTGGAAACACCATATATTTT. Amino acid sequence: CASTLERSGNTIYF.

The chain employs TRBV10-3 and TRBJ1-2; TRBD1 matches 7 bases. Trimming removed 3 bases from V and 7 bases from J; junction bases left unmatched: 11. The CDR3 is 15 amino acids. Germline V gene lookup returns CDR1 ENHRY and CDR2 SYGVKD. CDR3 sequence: CAISELQGKFFGYTF. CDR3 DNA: TGTGCCATCAGTGAACTACAGGGGAAGTTTTTTGGCTACACCTTC.

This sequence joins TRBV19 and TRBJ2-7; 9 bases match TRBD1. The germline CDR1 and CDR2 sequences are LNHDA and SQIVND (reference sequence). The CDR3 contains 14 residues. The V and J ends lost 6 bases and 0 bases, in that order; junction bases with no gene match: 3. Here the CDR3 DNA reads TGTGCCAGTAGAGGGACAGGGACCTCCTACGAGCAGTACTTC. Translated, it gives CASRGTGTSYEQYF.

As DNA, the CDR3 is TGTGCCAGCAGCAAAGCCTGGGGGCTGAGGTACACTGAAGCTTTCTTT. Protein product: CASSKAWGLRYTEAFF. The chain links TRBV21-1 to TRBJ1-1; the DNA was not used to check the table's D call, TRBD1. TRBV21-1 is reported as a pseudogene. The CDR3 is 16 residues long.

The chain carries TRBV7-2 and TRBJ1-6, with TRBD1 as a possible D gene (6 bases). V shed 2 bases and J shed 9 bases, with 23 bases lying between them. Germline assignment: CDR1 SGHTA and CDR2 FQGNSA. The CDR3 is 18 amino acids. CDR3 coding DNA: TGTGCCAGCAGCTTATCCGCCCTCATGGGGGGGCGGCGTTCACCCCTCCACTTT. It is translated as CASSLSALMGGRRSPLHF.

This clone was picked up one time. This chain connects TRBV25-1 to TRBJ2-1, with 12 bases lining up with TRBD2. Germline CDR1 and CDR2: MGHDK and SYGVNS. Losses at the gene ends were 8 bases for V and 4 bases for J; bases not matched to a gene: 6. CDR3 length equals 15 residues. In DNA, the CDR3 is TGTGCCAGCGACCCCGGGACTAGCGGGTACAATGAGCAGTTCTTC. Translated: CASDPGTSGYNEQFF.

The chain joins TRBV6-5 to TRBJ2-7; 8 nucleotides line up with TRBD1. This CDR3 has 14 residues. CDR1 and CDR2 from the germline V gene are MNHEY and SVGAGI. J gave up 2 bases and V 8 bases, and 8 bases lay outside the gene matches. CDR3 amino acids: CASRSDRAPYEQYF. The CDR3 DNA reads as TGTGCCAGCCGGTCGGACAGGGCTCCCTACGAGCAGTACTTC.

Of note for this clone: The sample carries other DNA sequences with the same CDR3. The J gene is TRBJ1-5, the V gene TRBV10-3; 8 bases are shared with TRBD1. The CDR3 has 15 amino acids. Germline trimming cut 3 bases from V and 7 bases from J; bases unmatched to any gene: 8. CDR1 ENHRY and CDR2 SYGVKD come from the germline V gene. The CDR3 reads CAISDPGTGEQPQHF. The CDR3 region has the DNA TGTGCCATCAGTGACCCCGGGACAGGTGAACAGCCCCAGCATTTT.